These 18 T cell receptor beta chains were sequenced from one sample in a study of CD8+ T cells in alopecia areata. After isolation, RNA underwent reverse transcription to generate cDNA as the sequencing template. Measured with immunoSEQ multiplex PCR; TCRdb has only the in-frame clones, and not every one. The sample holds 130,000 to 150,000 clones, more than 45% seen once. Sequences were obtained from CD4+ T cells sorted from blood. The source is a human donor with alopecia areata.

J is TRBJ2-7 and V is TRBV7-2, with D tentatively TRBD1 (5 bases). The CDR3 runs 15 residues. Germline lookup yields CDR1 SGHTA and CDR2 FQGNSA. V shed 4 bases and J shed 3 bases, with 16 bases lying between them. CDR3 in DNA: TGTGCCAGCAGCTCACTTGGACAAAGGGGCTACGAGCAGTACTTC. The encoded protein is CASSSLGQRGYEQYF.

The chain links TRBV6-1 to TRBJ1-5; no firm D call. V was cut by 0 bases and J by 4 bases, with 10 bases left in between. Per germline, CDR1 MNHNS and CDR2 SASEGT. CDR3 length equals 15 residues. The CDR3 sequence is CASSEAGHLNQPQHF. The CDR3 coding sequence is TGTGCCAGCAGTGAAGCTGGGCACTTGAATCAGCCCCAGCATTTT.

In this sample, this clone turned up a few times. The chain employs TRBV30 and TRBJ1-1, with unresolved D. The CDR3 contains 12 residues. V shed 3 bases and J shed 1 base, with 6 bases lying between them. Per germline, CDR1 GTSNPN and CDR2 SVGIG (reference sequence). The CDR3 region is CAWSYANTEAFF. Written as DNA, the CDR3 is TGTGCCTGGAGCTATGCGAACACTGAAGCTTTCTTT.

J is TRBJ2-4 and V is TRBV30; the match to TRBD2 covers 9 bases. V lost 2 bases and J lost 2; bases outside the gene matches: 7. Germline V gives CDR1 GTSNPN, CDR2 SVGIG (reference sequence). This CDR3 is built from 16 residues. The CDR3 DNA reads TGTGCCTGGAGTAGGACCCTAGCGGGACCCAAAAACATTCAGTACTTC. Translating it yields CAWSRTLAGPKNIQYF.

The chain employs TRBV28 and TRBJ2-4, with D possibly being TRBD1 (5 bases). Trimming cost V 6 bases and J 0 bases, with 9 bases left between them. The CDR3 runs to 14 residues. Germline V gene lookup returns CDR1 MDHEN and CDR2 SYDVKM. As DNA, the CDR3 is TGTGCCAGCAGAACGCAGGGAGCCAAAAACATTCAGTACTTC. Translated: CASRTQGAKNIQYF.

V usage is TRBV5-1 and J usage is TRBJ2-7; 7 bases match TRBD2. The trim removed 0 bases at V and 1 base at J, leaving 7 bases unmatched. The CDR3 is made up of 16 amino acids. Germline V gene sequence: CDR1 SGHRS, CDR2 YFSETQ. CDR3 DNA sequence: TGCGCCAGCAGCTTGGCCGAGGCTAGCGGATCCTACGAGCAGTACTTC. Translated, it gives CASSLAEASGSYEQYF.

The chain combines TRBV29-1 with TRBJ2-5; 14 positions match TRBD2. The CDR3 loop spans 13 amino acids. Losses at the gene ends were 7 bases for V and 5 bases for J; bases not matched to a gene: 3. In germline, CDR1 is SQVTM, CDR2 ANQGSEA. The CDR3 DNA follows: TGCAGCGCCGGACTAGCGGGAGGCGAGACCCAGTACTTC. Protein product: CSAGLAGGETQYF.

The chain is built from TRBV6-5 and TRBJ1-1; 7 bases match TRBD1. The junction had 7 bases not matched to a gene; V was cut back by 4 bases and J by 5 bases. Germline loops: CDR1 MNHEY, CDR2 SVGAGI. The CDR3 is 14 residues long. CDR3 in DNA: TGTGCCAGCAGTTCCAGACAGGGTTGGACTGAAGCTTTCTTT. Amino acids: CASSSRQGWTEAFF.

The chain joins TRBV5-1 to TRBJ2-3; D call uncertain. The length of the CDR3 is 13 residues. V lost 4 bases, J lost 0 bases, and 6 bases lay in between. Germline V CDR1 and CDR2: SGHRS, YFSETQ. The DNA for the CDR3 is TGCGCCAGCAGCCGGACCAGCACAGATACGCAGTATTTT. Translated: CASSRTSTDTQYF.

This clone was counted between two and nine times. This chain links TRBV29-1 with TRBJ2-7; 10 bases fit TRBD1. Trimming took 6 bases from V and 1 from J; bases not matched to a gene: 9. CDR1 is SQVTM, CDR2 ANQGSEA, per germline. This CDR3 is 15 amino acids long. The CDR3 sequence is CSVGEPGQGSYEQYF. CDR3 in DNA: TGCAGCGTGGGGGAACCGGGACAGGGGTCCTACGAGCAGTACTTC.

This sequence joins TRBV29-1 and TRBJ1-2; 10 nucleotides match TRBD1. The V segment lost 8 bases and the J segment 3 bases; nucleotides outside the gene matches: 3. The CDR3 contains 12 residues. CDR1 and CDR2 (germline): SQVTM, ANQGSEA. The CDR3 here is CSTGTGDYGYTF. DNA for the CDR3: TGCAGCACCGGGACAGGGGACTATGGCTACACCTTC. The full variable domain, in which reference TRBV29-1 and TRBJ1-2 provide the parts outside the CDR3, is SAVISQKPSRDICQRGTSLTIQCQVDSQVTMMFWYRQQPGQSLTLIATANQGSEATYESGFVIDKFPISRPNLTFSTLTVSNMSPEDSSIYLCSTGTGDYGYTFGSGTRLTVV.

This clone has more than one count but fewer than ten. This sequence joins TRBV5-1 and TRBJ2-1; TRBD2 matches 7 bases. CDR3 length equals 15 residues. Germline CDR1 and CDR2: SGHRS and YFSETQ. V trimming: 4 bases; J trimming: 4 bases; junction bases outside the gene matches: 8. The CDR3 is CASSQLAVPYNEQFF. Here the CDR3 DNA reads TGCGCCAGCAGCCAGCTAGCGGTCCCATACAATGAGCAGTTCTTC.

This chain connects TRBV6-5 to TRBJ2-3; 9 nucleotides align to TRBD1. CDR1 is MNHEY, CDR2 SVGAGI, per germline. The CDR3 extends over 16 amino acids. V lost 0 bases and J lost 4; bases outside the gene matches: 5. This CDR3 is CASSYSGTGLSDTQYF. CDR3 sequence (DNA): TGTGCCAGCAGTTACTCCGGGACAGGGTTGTCAGATACGCAGTATTTT.

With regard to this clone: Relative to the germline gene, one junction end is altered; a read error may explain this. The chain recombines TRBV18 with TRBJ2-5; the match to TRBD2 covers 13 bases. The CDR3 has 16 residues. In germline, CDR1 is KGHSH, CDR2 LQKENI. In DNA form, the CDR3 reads TGTGCCAGCTCACTTCGGACTAGCGGGAGAGCGGAGACCCCGTACTTC. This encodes CASSLRTSGRAETPYF.

CDR3 region: CASSSSGRFDRETQYF. The CDR3 nucleotides are TGCGCCAGCAGCAGTAGCGGTCGGTTCGATCGCGAGACCCAGTACTTC. This chain links TRBV4-1 with TRBJ2-5; D is perhaps TRBD2 (6 bases). Germline assignment: CDR1 MGHRA and CDR2 YSYEKL. The CDR3 has 16 amino acids. Trimming took off 5 bases at V and 5 bases at J, with 21 bases between the two ends.

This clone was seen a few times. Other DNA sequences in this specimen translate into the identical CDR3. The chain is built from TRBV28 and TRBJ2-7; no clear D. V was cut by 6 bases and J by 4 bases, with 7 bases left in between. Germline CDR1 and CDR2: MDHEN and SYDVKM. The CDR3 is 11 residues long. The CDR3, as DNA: TGTGCCAGCAGCCTAAAGTACGAGCAGTACTTC. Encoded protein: CASSLKYEQYF.

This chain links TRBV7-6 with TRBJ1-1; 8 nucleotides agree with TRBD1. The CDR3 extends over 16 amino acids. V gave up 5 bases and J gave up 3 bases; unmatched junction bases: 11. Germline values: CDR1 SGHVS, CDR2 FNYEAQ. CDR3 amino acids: CASSLLPGGADTEAFF. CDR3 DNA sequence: TGTGCCAGCAGCCTTCTGCCAGGGGGCGCGGACACTGAAGCTTTCTTT.

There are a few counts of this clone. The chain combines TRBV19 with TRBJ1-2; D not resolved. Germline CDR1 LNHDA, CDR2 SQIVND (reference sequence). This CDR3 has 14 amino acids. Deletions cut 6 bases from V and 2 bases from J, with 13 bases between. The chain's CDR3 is CASSRGRRNYGYTF. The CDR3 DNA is TGTGCCAGTAGCAGAGGACGGAGGAACTATGGCTACACCTTC.